These 13 T cell receptor beta chains share one sample of origin, sequenced in a study of CD8+ T cells in alopecia areata. As for treatment: oral pan-JAK inhibitor, 5-10 mg twice daily. Extracted RNA was reverse transcribed into cDNA, the sequencing template. Sequenced by immunoSEQ multiplex PCR; TCRdb stores in-frame clones only, minus some. The sample lists roughly 200,000 clones; 53% were seen once. Specimen: CD8+ T cells sorted from blood, collected at week 24, from a patient treated with tofacitinib. The receptors were gathered from a human donor with alopecia areata.

This sequence joins TRBV15 and TRBJ2-6; D is perhaps TRBD1 (5 bases). CDR1 and CDR2 (germline): LNHNV, YYDKDF (reference sequence). CDR3 length: 18 residues. Trimming shortened V by 0 bases and J by 3 bases, and 15 bases separated the two germline ends. The CDR3 sequence is CATSRDKGISGGANVLTF. CDR3 DNA sequence: TGTGCCACCAGCAGAGATAAGGGGATTTCTGGTGGGGCCAACGTCCTGACTTTC.

This clone came up once. The genes are TRBV9 and TRBJ2-1, with D perhaps matching TRBD1 or TRBD2 (6 bases each). Between the trimmed V and J ends, which lost 4 bases and 9 bases, there was a span of 17 bases. The CDR3 contains 14 residues. Germline loops: CDR1 SGDLS, CDR2 YYNGEE. The DNA of the CDR3 is TGTGCCAGCAGCCTACTAGGGGGGCACGGTGAGCAGTTCTTC. Its protein is CASSLLGGHGEQFF.

The chain joins TRBV13 to TRBJ2-2; D is unclear. The CDR3 spans 14 residues. Germline V gene sequence: CDR1 PRHDT, CDR2 FYEKMQ (reference sequence). Trimming cost V 2 bases and J 6 bases, with 10 bases left between them. Here the CDR3 reads CASSLRGRPGELFF. The CDR3, as DNA: TGTGCCAGCAGCTTACGAGGTCGGCCCGGGGAGCTGTTTTTT. Full variable domain (outside the CDR3, taken from reference TRBV13 and TRBJ2-2): AAGVIQSPRHLIKEKRETATLKCYPIPRHDTVYWYQQGPGQDPQFLISFYEKMQSDKGSIPDRFSAQQFSDYHSELNMSSLELGDSALYFCASSLRGRPGELFFGEGSRLTVL.

This clone showed up just a few times. The V gene is TRBV29-1, the J gene TRBJ2-7, with D maybe TRBD2 (6 bases). The CDR3 runs 14 residues. The germline V gene encodes CDR1 SQVTM and CDR2 ANQGSEA. V was clipped by 7 bases and J by 2 bases, with 18 bases between them. CDR3 DNA sequence: TGCAGCGCGATAACCGGGACTGAAGCCTACGAGCAGTACTTC. Translation: CSAITGTEAYEQYF.

The chain joins TRBV7-3 to TRBJ2-1, with 11 bases aligning to TRBD1. Germline lookup yields CDR1 SGHTA and CDR2 FQGTGA. The CDR3 spans 15 residues. V dropped 2 bases and J dropped 7; count of bases not matched to a gene: 4. The CDR3 DNA sequence: TGTGCCAGCAGCTTAGGACAGGGGGCTGGGAATGAGCAGTTCTTC. Translated: CASSLGQGAGNEQFF.

This chain connects TRBV2 to TRBJ1-2; 8 bases agree with TRBD1. From germline, CDR1 is SNHLY and CDR2 FYNNEI. The ends lost 6 bases at V and 5 bases at J; junction bases unmatched: 8. CDR3 length: 14 amino acids. The CDR3: CASRPGQGLYGYTF. CDR3 DNA: TGTGCCAGCAGACCCGGACAGGGTTTATATGGCTACACCTTC.

This clone has just a few counts. The chain couples TRBV19 to TRBJ1-1; D unresolved. Germline V gene data show CDR1 as LNHDA and CDR2 as SQIVND (reference sequence). V was shortened by 7 bases and J by 0 bases, with 6 bases between the two germline ends. This CDR3 spans 12 amino acids. CDR3 sequence (DNA): TGTGCCAGTACCGGACTGAACACTGAAGCTTTCTTT. Protein sequence: CASTGLNTEAFF.

Details on this clone: This CDR3 is also generated by other DNA sequences in the sample. The gene calls are TRBV4-1 and TRBJ1-1; no reliable D call. The CDR3 runs to 13 residues. The V gene lost 1 base and the J gene lost 2 bases, with 5 bases spanning the gap. Germline V gene lookup returns CDR1 MGHRA and CDR2 YSYEKL. CDR3 coding DNA: TGCGCCAGCAGCCAAGTGGGAAACACTGAAGCTTTCTTT. This codes for CASSQVGNTEAFF.

The gene calls are TRBV4-1 and TRBJ1-4, with 9 bases that match TRBD1. Germline V gives CDR1 MGHRA, CDR2 YSYEKL. Trimming at V came to 4 bases and at J to 6 bases, leaving 12 bases not matched to a gene. The CDR3 covers 17 residues. CDR3 residues: CASSPRDRVLEDEKLFF. DNA for the CDR3: TGCGCCAGCAGCCCCCGGGACAGGGTTTTAGAGGATGAAAAACTGTTTTTT.

This clone came up a few times. V and J are TRBV7-7 and TRBJ2-5; 7 positions match TRBD1. Per the germline V gene, CDR1 is SSHAT and CDR2 is FNYEAQ (reference sequence). V trimming: 5 bases; J trimming: 2 bases; junction bases outside the gene matches: 5. This CDR3 is built from 14 residues. The CDR3 region is CASSRGQQQETQYF. Here the CDR3 DNA reads TGTGCCAGCAGCCGGGGACAGCAACAAGAGACCCAGTACTTC.

This clone appeared once. This rearrangement joins TRBV7-2 to TRBJ2-7; 10 bases line up with TRBD1. The V and J ends lost 8 bases and 4 bases, in that order; junction bases with no gene match: 8. CDR3 length equals 14 residues. Per germline, CDR1 SGHTA and CDR2 FQGNSA. The CDR3 region has the DNA TGTGCCAGCGCCCTGGGGACAGGGGAATACGAGCAGTACTTC. Protein sequence: CASALGTGEYEQYF.

CDR3 sequence reads: CASSFGTGNTGELFF. As DNA, the CDR3 is TGTGCCAGCAGCTTCGGGACAGGGAACACCGGGGAGCTGTTTTTT. The V gene is TRBV5-6, the J gene TRBJ2-2; 8 bases match TRBD1. The CDR3 has 15 amino acids. Germline values: CDR1 SGHDT, CDR2 YYEEEE. After removal of 2 bases from V and 1 base from J, the junction contained 1 base not matched to a gene.

This clone was detected a few times. V usage is TRBV6-1 and J usage is TRBJ2-2, with 11 bases that match TRBD2. This CDR3 has 15 residues. Germline CDR1 and CDR2: MNHNS and SASEGT. With V trimmed by 0 bases and J by 6 bases, 0 bases remained unmatched. The CDR3 bases are TGTGCCAGCAGTGAAGCTAGCGGGGGGGCCGGGGAGCTGTTTTTT. Translating it yields CASSEASGGAGELFF.